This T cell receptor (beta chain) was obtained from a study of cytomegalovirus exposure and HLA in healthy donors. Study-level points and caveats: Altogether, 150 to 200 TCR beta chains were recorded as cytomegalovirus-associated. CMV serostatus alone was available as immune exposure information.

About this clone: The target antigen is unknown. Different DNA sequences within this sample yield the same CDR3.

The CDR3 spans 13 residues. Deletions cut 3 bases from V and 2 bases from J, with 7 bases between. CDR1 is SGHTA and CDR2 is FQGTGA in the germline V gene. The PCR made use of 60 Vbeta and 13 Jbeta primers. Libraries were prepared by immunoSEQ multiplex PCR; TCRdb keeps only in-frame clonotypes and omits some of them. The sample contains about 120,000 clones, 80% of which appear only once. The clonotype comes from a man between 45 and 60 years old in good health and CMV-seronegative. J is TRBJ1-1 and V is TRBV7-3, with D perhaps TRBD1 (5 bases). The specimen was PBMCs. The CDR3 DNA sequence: TGTGCCAGCAGCTTCGGGGGTAACACTGAAGCTTTCTTT. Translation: CASSFGGNTEAFF.